These 24 T cell receptor beta chains originate from one sample sequenced in a study of T cell changes during pregnancy in multiple sclerosis. Profiling relied on immunoSEQ multiplex PCR, and the TCRdb table lists in-frame clones only, not all of them. The sample lists 78,000 or so clones; 85% to 95% were seen once. Specimen: CD4+ T cells from peripheral blood mononuclear cells, collected before pregnancy. The receptors originated from a female donor with multiple sclerosis, enrolled in a pregnancy study.

The chain recombines TRBV21-1 with TRBJ2-7; the table's D gene call, TRBD1, was not cross checked with the DNA. TRBV21-1 is shown as a pseudogene. CDR3 length: 16 residues. The CDR3 spells CASSKEGCTAIYEQYF. In DNA, the CDR3 is TGTGCCAGCAGCAAAGAGGGGTGTACGGCTATCTACGAGCAGTACTTC.

The chain links TRBV6-5 to TRBJ1-1; D might be TRBD1 (5 bases). Looked up from germline, CDR1 is MNHEY and CDR2 is SVGAGI. The CDR3 has 14 residues. Trimming removed 5 bases at V and 1 base at J, with 11 bases between. The CDR3 reads CASSRGLGNTEAFF. DNA of the CDR3: TGTGCCAGCAGTCGGGGACTAGGGAACACTGAAGCTTTCTTT.

The chain links TRBV6-6 to TRBJ1-5, with TRBD1 identical over 7 bases. The V gene's germline CDR1 is MNHNY and CDR2 SVGAGI (reference sequence). V gave up 4 bases and J gave up 3 bases; unmatched junction bases: 9. This CDR3 is built from 16 residues. The CDR3 loop is CASSSGQAATNQPQHF. In DNA, the CDR3 is TGTGCCAGCAGTTCTGGACAGGCGGCGACCAATCAGCCCCAGCATTTT.

The chain recombines TRBV5-1 with TRBJ1-4, with TRBD1 matching 9 bases. The germline CDR1 and CDR2 sequences are SGHRS and YFSETQ. Trimming cost V 4 bases and J 8 bases; bases outside gene matches: 9. The CDR3 sequence is 15 residues long. CDR3 DNA: TGCGCCAGCAGCCTTGGGACAGGGCAGGACGAAAAACTGTTTTTT. Translated, it gives CASSLGTGQDEKLFF.

Note on this clone: Other DNA sequences in this specimen translate into the identical CDR3. V is TRBV28 and J is TRBJ2-1; 10 bases match TRBD2. The V and J ends lost 2 bases and 2 bases, in that order; junction bases with no gene match: 0. In germline, CDR1 is MDHEN, CDR2 SYDVKM. This CDR3 spans 15 amino acids. The DNA of the CDR3 is TGTGCCAGCAGTTTAACTAGCGGGACCTACAATGAGCAGTTCTTC. Amino acids: CASSLTSGTYNEQFF.

The V call is TRBV11-2, the J call TRBJ2-5, with D tentatively TRBD1 (6 bases). The ends were cut back, 4 bases at V and 3 bases at J, with 12 bases in the middle. The CDR3 contains 14 residues. Germline V gene data show CDR1 as SGHAT and CDR2 as FQNNGV. CDR3 nucleotide sequence: TGTGCCAGCAGCTCTGGACAGCAAGAAGAGACCCAGTACTTC. Protein product: CASSSGQQEETQYF.

The chain employs TRBV27 and TRBJ1-5; D might be TRBD1 (5 bases). CDR1 and CDR2 (germline): MNHEY, SMNVEV (reference sequence). The CDR3 has 13 residues. V was clipped by 2 bases and J by 8 bases, with 10 bases between them. CDR3 coding DNA: TGTGCCAGCAGTTTAAAGGGGCGAGAGCCCCAGCATTTT. Amino acid sequence: CASSLKGREPQHF.

The chain is built from TRBV28 and TRBJ1-2; TRBD1 matches 7 bases. The CDR3 runs to 14 residues. The junction had 12 bases not matched to a gene; V was cut back by 7 bases and J by 7 bases. Germline values: CDR1 MDHEN, CDR2 SYDVKM. CDR3 sequence (DNA): TGTGCCAGCAAACCGACAGGGTTTGGCTCTGGCTACACCTTC. Protein: CASKPTGFGSGYTF.

The J gene is TRBJ1-1, the V gene TRBV29-1; tentatively, D is TRBD1 (5 bases). V lost 8 bases and J lost 0, with 22 bases in between. Looked up from germline, CDR1 is SQVTM and CDR2 is ANQGSEA. This CDR3 has 16 residues. The CDR3 region is CSPRPLTGVMNTEAFF. In DNA form, the CDR3 reads TGCAGCCCCCGACCTCTGACGGGGGTCATGAACACTGAAGCTTTCTTT.

The chain couples TRBV6-5 to TRBJ2-7; 7 nucleotides align to TRBD1. The CDR3 extends over 13 amino acids. Germline assignment: CDR1 MNHEY and CDR2 SVGAGI. J lost 3 bases, V lost 4 bases, and 3 bases had no gene match. The CDR3 reads CASSFGTDYEQYF. The CDR3 coding sequence is TGTGCCAGCAGTTTCGGGACAGACTACGAGCAGTACTTC.

The chain uses TRBV7-2 and TRBJ2-7; 9 positions agree with TRBD1. The CDR3 has 15 residues. Germline V gene lookup returns CDR1 SGHTA and CDR2 FQGNSA. With 2 bases clipped from V and 6 bases from J, the junction kept 8 bases outside the gene matches. The CDR3: CASSLKGQGMGEQYF. Written as DNA, the CDR3 is TGTGCCAGCAGCTTAAAGGGACAGGGTATGGGCGAGCAGTACTTC.

The chain is built from TRBV2 and TRBJ1-1; 12 bases are a match to TRBD1. The germline gives CDR1 SNHLY, CDR2 FYNNEI. This CDR3 has 16 amino acids. Losses at the gene ends were 6 bases for V and 1 base for J; bases not matched to a gene: 6. The CDR3 bases are TGTGCCAGCAGCCCCGGGACAGGGGGCAGGAACACTGAAGCTTTCTTT. Protein: CASSPGTGGRNTEAFF. Together with reference TRBV2 and TRBJ1-1, the CDR3 gives the full variable domain: EPEVTQTPSHQVTQMGQEVILRCVPISNHLYFYWYRQILGQKVEFLVSFYNNEISEKSEIFDDQFSVERPDGSNFTLKIRSTKLEDSAMYFCASSPGTGGRNTEAFFGQGTRLTVV.

The rearrangement joins TRBV9 to TRBJ2-3; the D gene is possibly TRBD2 (5 bases). The CDR3 runs 16 residues. Trimming pared 0 bases from V and 2 bases from J, leaving 13 bases between. Germline V gene data show CDR1 as SGDLS and CDR2 as YYNGEE. The CDR3 DNA follows: TGTGCCAGCAGCGTAGCTCCAGCGGCAAACACAGATACGCAGTATTTT. It encodes CASSVAPAANTDTQYF.

The chain combines TRBV11-2 with TRBJ2-4; tentatively, D is TRBD1 (7 bases). The CDR3 length is 16 residues. The V and J ends lost 1 base and 6 bases respectively, with 16 bases between them. Germline loops: CDR1 SGHAT, CDR2 FQNNGV. The CDR3 here is CASSLGGGTVGNIQYF. The DNA for the CDR3 is TGTGCCAGCAGCTTAGGGGGCGGGACAGTGGGAAACATTCAGTACTTC.

The J gene is TRBJ2-3, the V gene TRBV5-6; D may be TRBD2 (6 bases). The CDR3 runs to 16 residues. V shed 3 bases and J shed 0 bases, with 14 bases lying between them. Germline CDR1 and CDR2: SGHDT and YYEEEE. CDR3 bases: TGTGCCAGCAGCTCCCGGGACTTCACTAGCACAGATACGCAGTATTTT. Amino acid sequence: CASSSRDFTSTDTQYF.

V gene TRBV4-3 combines with J gene TRBJ1-4; D gene uncertain. The CDR3 covers 14 residues. Between the trimmed V and J ends, which lost 7 bases and 2 bases, there was a span of 11 bases. The germline CDR1 and CDR2 sequences are LGHNA and YSLEER. For the CDR3, the DNA is TGCGCCAGCAAGGACGGGGTTACTAATGAAAAACTGTTTTTT. Translation: CASKDGVTNEKLFF.

The rearrangement uses TRBV2 and TRBJ1-5, with a tentative D call TRBD1 (5 bases). The ends were cut back, 8 bases at V and 3 bases at J, with 11 bases in the middle. The CDR3 consists of 13 residues. From germline, CDR1 is SNHLY and CDR2 FYNNEI. The chain's CDR3 is CASSGRHNQPQHF. CDR3 coding DNA: TGTGCCAGCTCAGGGCGGCACAATCAGCCCCAGCATTTT.

A word on this clone: This same CDR3 is encoded by further DNA sequences in the sample. The chain links TRBV7-3 to TRBJ1-6, with TRBD1 matching 7 bases. Per the germline V gene, CDR1 is SGHTA and CDR2 is FQGTGA. This CDR3 is 15 amino acids long. Losses at the gene ends were 5 bases for V and 4 bases for J; bases not matched to a gene: 5. CDR3 sequence reads: CASSARGRYNSPLHF. The CDR3 DNA sequence: TGTGCCAGCAGCGCCAGGGGGAGGTATAATTCACCCCTCCACTTT.

The chain combines TRBV27 with TRBJ2-2; 14 bases fit TRBD2. Germline loops: CDR1 MNHEY, CDR2 SMNVEV (reference sequence). The CDR3 has 17 amino acids. V lost 5 bases, J lost 7 bases, and 9 bases stayed unmatched. The CDR3 is CASSPRLAGGPIGELFF. CDR3 sequence (DNA): TGTGCCAGCAGTCCCAGACTAGCGGGAGGGCCCATCGGGGAGCTGTTTTTT.

The chain carries TRBV14 and TRBJ1-3, with D possibly being TRBD1 (6 bases). Germline CDR1 SGHDN, CDR2 FVKESK. The length of the CDR3 is 18 residues. The V end was cut by 1 base, the J end by 0 bases, with 16 bases between. In DNA form, the CDR3 reads TGTGCCAGCAGCCAAGCTCGCGGGGGCTCTAGCTCTGGAAACACCATATATTTT. Encoded protein: CASSQARGGSSSGNTIYF.

This clone has only one observation. The rearrangement uses TRBV7-9 and TRBJ1-4, with 9 bases matching TRBD1. The ends lost 4 bases at V and 5 bases at J; junction bases unmatched: 14. Germline CDR1 reads SEHNR; CDR2 reads FQNEAQ (reference sequence). The CDR3 loop spans 18 amino acids. The DNA for the CDR3 is TGTGCCAGCAGCTCTCTACGGACAGGGGACGTTCCAAATGAAAAACTGTTTTTT. It is translated as CASSSLRTGDVPNEKLFF. Variable domain in full (rest from reference TRBV7-9 and TRBJ1-4): DTGVSQNPRHKITKRGQNVTFRCDPISEHNRLYWYRQTLGQGPEFLTYFQNEAQLEKSRLLSDRFSAERPKGSFSTLEIQRTEQGDSAMYLCASSSLRTGDVPNEKLFFGSGTQLSVL.

The genes are TRBV6-5 and TRBJ1-4, with D possibly TRBD1 on 5 matching bases. The CDR3 length is 14 residues. CDR1 and CDR2 (germline): MNHEY, SVGAGI. Trimming stripped 1 base from V and 4 bases from J, with 7 bases between. For the CDR3, the DNA is TGTGCCAGCAGTTACTTCGACAGTAATGAAAAACTGTTTTTT. This sequence encodes CASSYFDSNEKLFF.

V gene TRBV7-9 combines with J gene TRBJ2-3; 9 bases are shared with TRBD1. The junction had 1 base not matched to a gene; V was cut back by 3 bases and J by 3 bases. CDR1 and CDR2 from the germline V gene are SEHNR and FQNEAQ (reference sequence). This CDR3 has 14 residues. The CDR3 protein is CASSLDRGTDTQYF. The DNA of the CDR3 is TGTGCCAGCAGCTTGGACAGGGGTACAGATACGCAGTATTTT. The full variable domain, with the rest looked up from reference TRBV7-9 and TRBJ2-3, is DTGVSQNPRHKITKRGQNVTFRCDPISEHNRLYWYRQTLGQGPEFLTYFQNEAQLEKSRLLSDRFSAERPKGSFSTLEIQRTEQGDSAMYLCASSLDRGTDTQYFGPGTRLTVL.

Within the sample, this clone is medium-sized (0.01 to 0.1%). This CDR3 is also generated by other DNA sequences in the sample. The chain is built from TRBV7-3 and TRBJ1-1; D perhaps matches TRBD1 (5 bases). Trimming took off 3 bases at V and 3 bases at J, with 11 bases between the two ends. The CDR3 covers 14 residues. Per the germline V gene, CDR1 is SGHTA and CDR2 is FQGTGA. The CDR3, as DNA: TGTGCCAGCAGCTTGACGGGGGGAGACACTGAAGCTTTCTTT. Its translation: CASSLTGGDTEAFF.